The present TCR beta chain was sequenced within a study of OX40 agonist ivuxolimab in advanced cancers. In the study overall: Participants could have had prior anti-PD-1, anti-PD-L1 or anti-CTLA-4 therapy, and more than 35% had some. Three patients, one with hepatocellular carcinoma and two with cutaneous melanoma, responded partially.

The CDR3 spans 13 residues. The V gene lost 4 bases and the J gene lost 0 bases, with 6 bases spanning the gap. CDR1 and CDR2 from the germline V gene are SGHTA and FQGTGA. With regard to this clone: What it recognizes is unknown.

Study-wide points: It was also the case that some nonresponders had low normalized T-cell clonal expansion.

Profiled with immunoSEQ multiplex PCR; TCRdb holds only in-frame clones, not every one. The profile shows under 70,000 clones, 85% to 90% of them singletons. The sequencing used CD4+ or CD8+ T cells sorted from blood, collected in a trial of the OX40 agonist ivuxolimab. This chain links TRBV7-3 with TRBJ1-1, with no clear D. The source of this sequence is an adult with an advanced solid tumor such as melanoma, head and neck, liver or kidney cancer. DNA of the CDR3: TGTGCCAGCAGCTGGAGCCTGAACACTGAAGCTTTCTTT. Protein sequence: CASSWSLNTEAFF.